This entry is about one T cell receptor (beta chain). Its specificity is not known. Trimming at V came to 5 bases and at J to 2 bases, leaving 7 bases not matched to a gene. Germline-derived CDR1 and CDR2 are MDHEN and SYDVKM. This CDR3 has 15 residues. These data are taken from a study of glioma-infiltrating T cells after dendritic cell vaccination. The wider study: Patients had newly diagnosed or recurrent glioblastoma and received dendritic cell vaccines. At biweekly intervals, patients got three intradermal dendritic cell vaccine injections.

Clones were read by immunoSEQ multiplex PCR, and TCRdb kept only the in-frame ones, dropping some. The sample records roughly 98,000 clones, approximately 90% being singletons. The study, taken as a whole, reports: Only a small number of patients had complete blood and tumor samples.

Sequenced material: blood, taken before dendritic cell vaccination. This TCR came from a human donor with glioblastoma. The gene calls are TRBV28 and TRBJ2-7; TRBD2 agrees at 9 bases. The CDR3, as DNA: TGTGCCAGCAGTCAAAGCGGGAGGTCGGCCTACGAGCAGTACTTC. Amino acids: CASSQSGRSAYEQYF.